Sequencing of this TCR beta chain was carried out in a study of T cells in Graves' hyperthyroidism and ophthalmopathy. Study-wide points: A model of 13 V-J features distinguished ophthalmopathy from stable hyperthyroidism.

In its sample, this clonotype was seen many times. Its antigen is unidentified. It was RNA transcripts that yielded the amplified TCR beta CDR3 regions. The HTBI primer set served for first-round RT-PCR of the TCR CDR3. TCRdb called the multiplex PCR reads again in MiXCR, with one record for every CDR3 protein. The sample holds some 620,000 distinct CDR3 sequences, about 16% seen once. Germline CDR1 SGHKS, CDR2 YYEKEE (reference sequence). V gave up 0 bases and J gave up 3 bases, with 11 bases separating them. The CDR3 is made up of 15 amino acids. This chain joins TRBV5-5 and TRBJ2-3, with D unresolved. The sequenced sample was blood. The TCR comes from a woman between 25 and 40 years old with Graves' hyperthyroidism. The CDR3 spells CASSLDPDRTDTQYF. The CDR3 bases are TGTGCCAGCAGCTTGGACCCGGATAGGACAGATACGCAGTATTTT.